Listed here is a single T cell receptor beta chain. Antigen: not known. PCR involved 60 Vbeta and 13 Jbeta primers. Libraries were prepared by immunoSEQ multiplex PCR; TCRdb keeps only in-frame clonotypes and omits some of them. The sample records about 120,000 clones, roughly 72% being singletons. The data were obtained in a study of cytomegalovirus exposure and HLA in healthy donors. Study-wide findings and caveats: When analyzed later, a missense DCLRE1C variant was found to be linked to TCR beta V- and J-gene trimming. Apparent HLA restriction characterized most CMV-associated TCR beta chains in a later analysis. CMV serostatus stood as the only immune exposure information on hand.

Source material: PBMCs. The receptor comes from a male donor in good health and CMV-seronegative.

The CDR3 protein is CASRRGDPYEQYF. CDR3 DNA: TGTGCCAGCAGGCGGGGGGATCCCTACGAGCAGTACTTC. V usage is TRBV6-5 and J usage is TRBJ2-7, with 8 bases identical to TRBD2. V shed 6 bases and J 2 bases; nucleotides not matched to a gene: 3. The length of the CDR3 is 13 residues. CDR1 MNHEY and CDR2 SVGAGI come from the germline V gene.